The 9 T cell receptor beta chains in this list originate from one sample, sequenced in a study of spatial heterogeneity in lung cancer. Time point: blood at routine non-recurrence follow-up after resection. Sequencing was performed on whole RNA extracted from tumor and nontumor lung tissue, or from frozen PBMC, and the material was left unsorted. TCRdb passed the 5' RACE reads through MiXCR, listing each CDR3 protein once. Of about 25,000 distinct CDR3 sequences detected, approximately 5.4% appear once; the ten largest clones hold around a fifth. The sequencing here drew on PBMCs, taken at follow-up. The source of these receptors is a male donor with early-stage non-small cell lung cancer.

The V and J genes are TRBV4-2 and TRBJ2-3; D might be TRBD1 (5 bases). The germline CDR1 and CDR2 sequences are LGHNA and YNFKEQ. CDR3 size: 14 residues. Trimming pared 0 bases from V and 5 bases from J, leaving 9 bases between. The CDR3 sequence is CASSQDPGRDTQYF. The CDR3 nucleotides read TGTGCCAGCAGCCAAGATCCAGGGCGAGATACGCAGTATTTT.

This clonotype was counted many times. The chain uses TRBV24-1 and TRBJ2-2; D is ambiguous. Trimming removed 9 bases at V and 4 bases at J, with 11 bases between. The CDR3 sequence is 13 residues long. The germline gives CDR1 KGHDR, CDR2 SFDVKD. CDR3 in amino acids: CATQPSLTGELFF. The CDR3, as DNA: TGTGCCACCCAGCCGTCCCTCACCGGGGAGCTGTTTTTT.

This clonotype was detected ten times or more. The chain uses TRBV20-1 and TRBJ1-2, with 7 positions matching TRBD1. This CDR3 region has 15 residues. V dropped 4 bases and J dropped 0; count of bases not matched to a gene: 8. Germline V gives CDR1 DFQATT, CDR2 SNEGSKA (reference sequence). This chain's CDR3 is CSATGTEPSNYGYTF. In DNA form, the CDR3 reads TGCAGTGCTACTGGGACAGAACCATCTAACTATGGCTACACCTTC.

This clonotype has only a few counts. A much larger clone lies a single base off, so this may be a read error. The chain couples TRBV7-3 to TRBJ2-3, with no clear D. CDR1 is SGHTA and CDR2 is FQGTGA in the germline V gene. Trimming pared 2 bases from V and 1 base from J, leaving 4 bases between. The CDR3 runs to 13 residues. CDR3 region: CASSLGGTDTQYF. As DNA, the CDR3 is TGTGCCAGCAGCTTAGGGGGCACAGATACGCAGTATTTT. Filled out from reference TRBV7-3 and TRBJ2-3, the complete variable domain reads GAGVSQTPSNKVTEKGKYVELRCDPISGHTALYWYRQSLGQGPEFLIYFQGTGAADDSGLPNDRFFAVRPEGSVSTLKIQRTERGDSAVYLCASSLGGTDTQYFGPGTRLTVL.

V usage is TRBV6-5 and J usage is TRBJ1-1; the D gene is possibly TRBD1 (6 bases). This CDR3 spans 14 amino acids. Looked up from germline, CDR1 is MNHEY and CDR2 is SVGAGI. With 6 bases removed from V and 8 bases from J, the gap between germline ends came to 19 bases. CDR3 amino acids: CASRRNRGDNEAFF. CDR3 DNA sequence: TGTGCCAGCAGGCGTAATAGGGGGGACAACGAAGCTTTCTTT.

The chain has TRBV7-2 and TRBJ2-5; a possible D gene is TRBD1 (5 bases). The CDR3 contains 14 residues. Between the trimmed V and J ends, which lost 1 base and 0 bases, there was a span of 6 bases. CDR1 SGHTA and CDR2 FQGNSA come from the germline V gene. CDR3 bases: TGTGCCAGCAGCTTAGGACAGAACCAAGAGACCCAGTACTTC. This translates into CASSLGQNQETQYF.

This clonotype was seen repeatedly, ten times or more. J is TRBJ1-1 and V is TRBV11-3, with D tentatively TRBD1 (6 bases). CDR3 size: 14 residues. Trimming took 5 bases from V and 3 from J, leaving 13 bases between them. Germline assignment: CDR1 SGHNT and CDR2 YENEEA. CDR3 residues: CASSLSTGHTEAFF. In DNA, the CDR3 is TGTGCCAGCAGCCTCAGCACAGGGCACACTGAAGCTTTCTTT.

About this clonotype itself: At one end the junction does not follow the germline gene, possibly because of a read error. This sequence joins TRBV18 and TRBJ2-3, with 11 bases aligning to TRBD2. Germline CDR1 and CDR2: KGHSH and LQKENI. The CDR3 sequence is 17 residues long. CDR3 DNA: TGTGCCAGCTCACCAAGGACTAGCGGGCCTCGCACCGATACGCAGTATTTT. Residues: CASSPRTSGPRTDTQYF.

This clonotype is deemed medium-sized. This chain joins TRBV7-9 and TRBJ2-1; D ambiguous. CDR3 length: 13 amino acids. CDR1 SEHNR and CDR2 FQNEAQ come from the germline V gene (reference sequence). V was shortened by 5 bases and J by 8 bases, with 13 bases between the two germline ends. CDR3 loop: CASSHRVFDEQFF. CDR3 sequence (DNA): TGTGCCAGCAGCCACCGGGTCTTCGATGAGCAGTTCTTC.